Below, one T cell receptor beta chain is given with its context. This clonotype was detected a few times. No cognate antigen has been identified for it. The record has no base qualities; no much larger clone is one base away. The library was generated by RT-PCR. Sequencing was performed on an Illumina HiSeq 2500. TCRdb reprocessing: public reads trimmed at Q25 with fastp, clones called with MiXCR, in-frame beta chains kept. Entries are consolidated by CDR3 protein sequence, retaining the most common genes and DNA. Across this sample there are hundreds of thousands of distinct CDR3 sequences, with 13% to 15% seen only once. Of the sample, 6.5% to 8% falls within the top ten clones. These data originate in a study of response to subunit inactivated influenza vaccine (dated 2018 in TCRdb). Background on the whole study: Deep quantitative profiling of the T cell receptor repertoire was used in the study to follow responses to a trivalent subunit inactivated influenza vaccine. Here is what the overall study found, with its caveats: The authors proposed that each seasonal influenza vaccination may bring in only a limited number of new T cells.

V was cut back by 6 bases and J by 1 base, leaving a gap of 19 bases between them. Reading from cysteine to phenylalanine, the CDR3 counts 16 amino acids. The sequence is cut down to CDR3 DNA, 48 bases in frame from base 1. CDR1 and CDR2 were assigned from the germline V gene as SGHRS and YFSETQ. The receptor's source is a man aged 45-65 years who received an inactivated influenza vaccine. Donor details come from another sample of the same person, matched by shared clones. The sequences come from PBMCs from blood, collected 14 to 15 days before vaccination. This sequence uses TRBV5-1 and TRBJ2-5; the D gene is not confidently resolved. The DNA sequence is TGCGCCAGCACTCTTGGCTCCATGGCCACCCAAGAGACCCAGTACTTC. The resulting protein is CASTLGSMATQETQYF.